These 26 T cell receptor beta chains were all obtained from the same sample, sequenced in a study of low-dose radiotherapy and immunotherapy resistance in tumors. Both TCRalpha and TCRbeta chains were reverse transcribed with V-gene-specific primers. The PCR that amplified TCRs ran for around 20 cycles, relying on a constant-region primer and a V-primer adapter. One entry per CDR3 protein results from TCRdb running MiXCR on the reads. The data contain 6,000 to 9,000 distinct CDR3 sequences, roughly 84% of them seen just once; the ten biggest clones take up roughly 6%. Every receptor here comes from a human donor with advanced metastatic prostate, ovarian, gallbladder or colorectal cancer (not recorded which). This table probably holds off-target reads from a library built for another chain.

This chain connects TRBV12-3 or TRBV12-4 to TRBJ2-1, with D unresolved. The CDR3 is made up of 11 amino acids. Deletions cut 4 bases from V and 3 bases from J, with 1 base between. The CDR3 nucleotides read TGTGCCAGCAGTTACTACAATGAGCAGTTCTTC. This codes for CASSYYNEQFF.

This sequence joins TRBV2 and TRBJ2-5, with TRBD1 as a possible D gene (5 bases). Germline lookup yields CDR1 SNHLY and CDR2 FYNNEI. This CDR3 region has 15 residues. V gave up 6 bases and J gave up 1 base, with 15 bases separating them. The CDR3, as DNA: TGTGCCAGCAGAGCCGTTCCAGGGTCCCAAGAGACCCAGTACTTC. It translates to CASRAVPGSQETQYF.

V gene TRBV12-3 or TRBV12-4 combines with J gene TRBJ2-1; D is possibly TRBD1 or TRBD2 (5 bases each). Between the trimmed V and J ends, which lost 4 bases and 8 bases, there was a span of 15 bases. The CDR3 spans 14 residues. In nucleotides, the CDR3 is TGTGCCAGCAGTTCAGAATCGGGACGGTATGAGCAGTTCTTC. Translating gives CASSSESGRYEQFF.

The chain couples TRBV7-9 to TRBJ2-3; 9 bases agree with TRBD2. Looked up from germline, CDR1 is SEHNR and CDR2 is FQNEAQ (reference sequence). CDR3 length: 15 residues. V was pared by 4 bases and J by 2 bases, with 4 bases of the junction left unmatched. Here the CDR3 reads CASSSRTSATDTQYF. The CDR3 region has the DNA TGTGCCAGCAGCTCTCGGACTAGCGCCACAGATACGCAGTATTTT.

The chain links TRBV11-2 to TRBJ2-7, with 7 bases aligning to TRBD1. In germline, CDR1 is SGHAT, CDR2 FQNNGV. The J segment lost 0 bases and the V segment lost 5 bases, leaving 13 bases of the junction unmatched. The CDR3 is 17 residues long. CDR3 DNA: TGTGCCAGCAGCCGCGGTACGACAGGGCCTAGCTCCTACGAGCAGTACTTC. Translation gives CASSRGTTGPSSYEQYF.

This chain links TRBV4-2 with TRBJ2-2, with 8 bases fitting TRBD1. Germline lookup yields CDR1 LGHNA and CDR2 YNFKEQ. V shed 6 bases and J 4 bases; nucleotides not matched to a gene: 10. The CDR3 is 16 amino acids. The CDR3 sequence: CASRTQGVGSTGELFF. As DNA, the CDR3 is TGTGCCAGCAGAACACAGGGGGTCGGGTCCACCGGGGAGCTGTTTTTT.

V usage is TRBV12-3 or TRBV12-4 and J usage is TRBJ2-5; D gene ambiguous. This CDR3 spans 12 amino acids. The ends were cut back, 3 bases at V and 5 bases at J, with 7 bases in the middle. Written as DNA, the CDR3 is TGTGCCAGCAGTTTTCCGGCGGAGACCCAGTACTTC. Its protein is CASSFPAETQYF.

This clonotype was recorded only once. The chain links TRBV3-1 to TRBJ2-2, with TRBD1 matching 7 bases. Germline CDR1 LGHDT, CDR2 YNNKEL (reference sequence). Unmatched junction bases numbered 8, after V lost 4 bases and J lost 0 bases. CDR3 length: 17 amino acids. CDR3 region: CASSLRPGQSNTGELFF. CDR3 DNA sequence: TGTGCCAGCAGCCTTCGCCCGGGACAGTCGAACACCGGGGAGCTGTTTTTT.

The CDR3 loop is CSVDGLRGARETQYF. The CDR3 bases are TGCAGCGTTGATGGGCTGCGGGGGGCAAGGGAGACCCAGTACTTC. The chain joins TRBV29-1 to TRBJ2-5, with 8 nucleotides matching TRBD2. CDR3 length: 15 amino acids. After removal of 3 bases from V and 5 bases from J, the junction contained 11 bases not matched to a gene. Germline CDR1 SQVTM, CDR2 ANQGSEA.

J is TRBJ2-5 and V is TRBV29-1; 7 positions match TRBD2. The CDR3 loop spans 13 amino acids. The V segment lost 6 bases and the J segment 2 bases; nucleotides outside the gene matches: 6. Germline assignment: CDR1 SQVTM and CDR2 ANQGSEA. The CDR3 DNA is TGCAGCGTAAGGCCAGCGGGACAAGAGACCCAGTACTTC. Translating gives CSVRPAGQETQYF.

The genes are TRBV7-8 and TRBJ2-5, with TRBD1 as a possible D gene (5 bases). Trimming removed 3 bases at V and 1 base at J, with 12 bases between. This CDR3 comprises 15 residues. Germline loops: CDR1 SGHVS, CDR2 FQNEAQ. The CDR3 loop reads CASSFSRVSQETQYF. The CDR3 coding sequence is TGTGCCAGCAGCTTCTCCAGGGTCTCCCAAGAGACCCAGTACTTC.

The count of this clonotype is one. The rearrangement links TRBV12-3 or TRBV12-4 to TRBJ1-2; 7 bases line up with TRBD1. This CDR3 region has 14 residues. The V gene end was trimmed by 10 bases and the J gene end by 4 bases; junction bases not matched to a gene: 12. The CDR3 reads CATNPTDRAYGYTF. Written as DNA, the CDR3 is TGTGCCACCAATCCCACCGACAGGGCCTATGGCTACACCTTC.

The V and J genes are TRBV29-1 and TRBJ1-1; a possible D gene is TRBD1 (5 bases). Germline CDR1 reads SQVTM; CDR2 reads ANQGSEA. The CDR3 consists of 14 residues. With 8 bases removed from V and 3 bases from J, the gap between germline ends came to 19 bases. The CDR3 protein is CSSRRGRADTEAFF. The CDR3 coding sequence is TGCAGCTCCCGGCGGGGGAGAGCGGACACTGAAGCTTTCTTT.

The gene calls are TRBV20-1 and TRBJ1-4; D may be TRBD1 (5 bases). Germline loops: CDR1 DFQATT, CDR2 SNEGSKA (reference sequence). The CDR3 loop spans 14 amino acids. V was trimmed by 3 bases and J by 4 bases, leaving 12 bases between them. The CDR3, as DNA: TGCAGTGCTAGCGCCGGGGGTAATAATGAAAAACTGTTTTTT. Its translation is CSASAGGNNEKLFF.

This clonotype was recorded once. The V and J genes are TRBV5-1 and TRBJ2-3; D may be TRBD2 (5 bases). The CDR3 has 14 residues. Germline loops: CDR1 SGHRS, CDR2 YFSETQ. V shed 6 bases and J shed 4 bases, with 15 bases lying between them. CDR3 sequence reads: CASTGVSEPDTQYF. The CDR3 region has the DNA TGCGCCAGCACGGGCGTTAGCGAGCCAGATACGCAGTATTTT. Based on the CDR3 plus reference TRBV5-1 and TRBJ2-3, the full variable domain is KAGVTQTPRYLIKTRGQQVTLSCSPISGHRSVSWYQQTPGQGLQFLFEYFSETQRNKGNFPGRFSGRQFSNSRSEMNVSTLELGDSALYLCASTGVSEPDTQYFGPGTRLTVL.

This chain uses TRBV5-1 with TRBJ2-1, with 9 bases lining up with TRBD2. V lost 7 bases, J lost 6 bases, and 17 bases stayed unmatched. Germline CDR1 SGHRS, CDR2 YFSETQ. The CDR3 consists of 17 residues. This CDR3 reads CASSTSPLAGLSNEQFF. CDR3 in DNA: TGCGCCAGCTCGACCTCCCCCCTAGCGGGGTTGTCCAATGAGCAGTTCTTC.

A word on this clonotype: At one end, the junction sequence differs from germline, possibly due to a read error. This chain uses TRBV5-4 with TRBJ2-1; 14 bases fit TRBD2. CDR1 SGHNT and CDR2 YYREEE come from the germline V gene (reference sequence). The CDR3 loop spans 14 amino acids. The CDR3 region is CASSFEGLAGGGVF. DNA for the CDR3: TGTGCCAGCAGCTTTGAAGGACTAGCGGGGGGCGGGGTCTTC.

This sequence joins TRBV28 and TRBJ1-5; 9 nucleotides align to TRBD1. The CDR3 runs 17 residues. Germline-derived CDR1 and CDR2 are MDHEN and SYDVKM. The J segment lost 2 bases and the V segment lost 2 bases, leaving 7 bases of the junction unmatched. In nucleotides, the CDR3 is TGTGCCAGCAGTTTACCCCGGACAGGGGTTGGCAATCAGCCCCAGCATTTT. This sequence encodes CASSLPRTGVGNQPQHF. The full variable domain, rest sourced from reference TRBV28 and TRBJ1-5, is DVKVTQSSRYLVKRTGEKVFLECVQDMDHENMFWYRQDPGLGLRLIYFSYDVKMKEKGDIPEGYSVSREKKERFSLILESASTNQTSMYLCASSLPRTGVGNQPQHFGDGTRLSIL.

The chain carries TRBV19 and TRBJ2-2, with 9 bases that match TRBD2. Germline CDR1 is LNHDA and CDR2 is SQIVND (reference sequence). This CDR3 is built from 14 residues. Unmatched junction bases numbered 1, after V lost 3 bases and J lost 5 bases. DNA of the CDR3: TGTGCCAGTAGTATTCTAGCGGGAACCGGGGAGCTGTTTTTT. Its protein product is CASSILAGTGELFF.

The chain couples TRBV20-1 to TRBJ2-5; D remains ambiguous. CDR3 length equals 10 residues. Trimming pared 5 bases from V and 5 bases from J, leaving 6 bases between. Germline CDR1 and CDR2: DFQATT and SNEGSKA (reference sequence). The CDR3 is CSALRETQYF. In nucleotides, the CDR3 is TGCAGTGCTCTCCGGGAGACCCAGTACTTC.

The rearrangement joins TRBV3-1 to TRBJ2-2; D not resolved. This CDR3 has 12 residues. Germline values: CDR1 LGHDT, CDR2 YNNKEL (reference sequence). The V end was cut by 4 bases, the J end by 7 bases, with 7 bases between. The CDR3 region has the DNA TGTGCCAGCAGCCTCGGCGACGGGGAGCTGTTTTTT. Its translation is CASSLGDGELFF.

The chain links TRBV7-2 to TRBJ2-2; D perhaps matches TRBD2 (6 bases). V was pared by 3 bases and J by 1 base, with 12 bases between. The CDR3 contains 16 residues. Germline assignment: CDR1 SGHTA and CDR2 FQGNSA. CDR3 nucleotides: TGTGCCAGCAGCTTGGAGGGATTCTTGAACACCGGGGAGCTGTTTTTT. Translating gives CASSLEGFLNTGELFF.

The V gene is TRBV27, the J gene TRBJ1-2, with no clear D. The CDR3 is made up of 15 amino acids. Germline V gene lookup returns CDR1 MNHEY and CDR2 SMNVEV (reference sequence). V gave up 5 bases and J gave up 4 bases, with 17 bases separating them. The CDR3 DNA is TGTGCCAGCAGTCCGGTTGGGCCGCTCGGCTATGGCTACACCTTC. Protein product: CASSPVGPLGYGYTF.

This clonotype was observed a single time. The V and J genes are TRBV2 and TRBJ2-6; tentative D call: TRBD1 (5 bases). V gave up 3 bases and J gave up 0 bases, with 12 bases separating them. The CDR3 is made up of 17 amino acids. Per the germline V gene, CDR1 is SNHLY and CDR2 is FYNNEI. The CDR3 nucleotides read TGTGCCAGCAGTGAGCGACAGCCAAACTCTGGGGCCAACGTCCTGACTTTC. It specifies CASSERQPNSGANVLTF.

V gene TRBV12-3 or TRBV12-4 combines with J gene TRBJ2-1, with 8 bases identical to TRBD1. CDR3 size: 13 residues. J lost 8 bases, V lost 5 bases, and 5 bases had no gene match. The CDR3 DNA reads TGTGCCAGCAGTGGGACAGGTGACCATGAGCAGTTCTTC. Its protein product is CASSGTGDHEQFF.

This chain links TRBV9 with TRBJ2-5, with D perhaps being TRBD1 or TRBD2 (5 bases each). The V end lost 2 bases, the J end lost 2 bases, and 13 bases lay between the germline ends. Germline V gives CDR1 SGDLS, CDR2 YYNGEE. This CDR3 has 15 amino acids. CDR3 nucleotide sequence: TGTGCCAGCAGCGTGGGGACGGAGGCACAAGAGACCCAGTACTTC. Translating it yields CASSVGTEAQETQYF.